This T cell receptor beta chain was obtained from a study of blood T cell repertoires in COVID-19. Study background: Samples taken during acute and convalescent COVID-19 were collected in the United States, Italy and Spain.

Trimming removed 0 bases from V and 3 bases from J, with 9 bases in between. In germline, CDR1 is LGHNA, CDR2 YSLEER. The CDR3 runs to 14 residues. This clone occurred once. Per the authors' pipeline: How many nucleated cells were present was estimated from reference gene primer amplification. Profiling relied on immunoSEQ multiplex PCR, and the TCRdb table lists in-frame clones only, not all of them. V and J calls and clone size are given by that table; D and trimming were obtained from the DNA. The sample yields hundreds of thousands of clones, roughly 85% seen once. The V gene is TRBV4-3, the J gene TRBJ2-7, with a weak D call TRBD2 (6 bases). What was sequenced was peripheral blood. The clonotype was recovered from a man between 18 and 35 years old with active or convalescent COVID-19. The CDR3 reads CASSQEGLSYEQYF. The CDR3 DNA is TGCGCCAGCAGCCAAGAGGGACTGAGCTACGAGCAGTACTTC.